The next 14 T cell receptor beta chains were all read from a single sample in a study of shared clonotypes between healthy human individuals. The method was immunoSEQ multiplex PCR; TCRdb's version includes in-frame clones alone and lacks a portion of them. The profile covers roughly 2.5 million clones, with 90% to 95% appearing a single time and over 0.12% taken by the ten largest. The specimen sequenced was naive CD4+ T cells sorted from blood. Subset of the sample: CD45RA+ positively selected. These receptors were obtained from a man between 18 and 35 years old in good health.

Worth noting for this clone: The sample contains more than one DNA sequence encoding this CDR3. The rearrangement joins TRBV10-1 to TRBJ2-1, with TRBD1 matching over 8 bases. This CDR3 region has 14 residues. The V gene's germline CDR1 is WNHNN and CDR2 SYGVQD (reference sequence). Unmatched junction bases numbered 2, after V lost 3 bases and J lost 4 bases. CDR3 DNA sequence: TGCGCCAGCAGTGAAGGGACAGGATACAATGAGCAGTTCTTC. It encodes CASSEGTGYNEQFF.

A single count supports this clone. One end of the junction is discordant with germline, which a read error may explain. J is TRBJ2-7 and V is TRBV18, with TRBD2 as a possible D gene (6 bases). Germline assignment: CDR1 KGHSH and CDR2 LQKENI. The CDR3 has 14 amino acids. The CDR3 DNA follows: TGTGCCAGCTCACGCGGGACTGACTCCCACGAGCAGTACTTC. This codes for CASSRGTDSHEQYF.

The chain carries TRBV5-1 and TRBJ2-1; D ambiguous. This CDR3 is built from 16 residues. In germline, CDR1 is SGHRS, CDR2 YFSETQ. V was trimmed by 2 bases and J by 0 bases, leaving 12 bases between them. CDR3 bases: TGCGCCAGCAGCTTTTCGGGCACCAGCTCCTACAATGAGCAGTTCTTC. Encoded protein: CASSFSGTSSYNEQFF.

Comment on this clone: The sample has other DNA sequences that encode this CDR3 too. The gene calls are TRBV29-1 and TRBJ2-7; D not resolved. Trimming cost V 4 bases and J 0 bases, with 7 bases left between them. Germline loops: CDR1 SQVTM, CDR2 ANQGSEA. There are 12 residues in the CDR3. CDR3 loop: CSVGTDSYEQYF. CDR3 in DNA: TGCAGCGTTGGGACCGACTCCTACGAGCAGTACTTC.

V is TRBV5-1 and J is TRBJ1-2; D is perhaps TRBD1 (6 bases). Between the trimmed V and J ends, which lost 1 base and 4 bases, there was a span of 8 bases. Looked up from germline, CDR1 is SGHRS and CDR2 is YFSETQ. This CDR3 has 13 amino acids. CDR3 amino acids: CASSLTGPYGYTF. In nucleotides, the CDR3 is TGCGCCAGCAGCTTGACAGGGCCCTATGGCTACACCTTC.

The rearrangement uses TRBV2 and TRBJ2-5; either TRBD1 or TRBD2 may supply D (5 bases each). Germline lookup yields CDR1 SNHLY and CDR2 FYNNEI. The CDR3 contains 14 residues. V was shortened by 4 bases and J by 1 base, with 10 bases between the two germline ends. This CDR3 reads CASSGEGPQETQYF. The CDR3 DNA is TGTGCCAGCAGTGGAGAGGGGCCCCAAGAGACCCAGTACTTC.

The chain employs TRBV6-6 and TRBJ1-6; 8 bases fit TRBD1. J lost 7 bases, V lost 0 bases, and 2 bases had no gene match. CDR1 MNHNY and CDR2 SVGAGI come from the germline V gene (reference sequence). The CDR3 is 15 amino acids. CDR3 sequence: CASSYSRQGNSPLHF. As DNA, the CDR3 is TGTGCCAGCAGTTACTCAAGACAGGGGAATTCACCCCTCCACTTT.

The chain combines TRBV21-1 with TRBJ2-7; the D call TRBD2 from the table was never checked on the DNA. TRBV21-1 is designated a pseudogene. This CDR3 spans 16 amino acids. CDR3 nucleotides: TGTGCCAGCAGCAAATTGGGAGACCAAGGCACCTACGAGCAGTACTTC. Translating it yields CASSKLGDQGTYEQYF.

The CDR3 sequence is CASSTLGTSGRDTQYF. CDR3 DNA: TGTGCCAGCAGCACCTTAGGGACTAGCGGGCGAGATACGCAGTATTTT. The chain carries TRBV5-6 and TRBJ2-3; 12 bases agree with TRBD2. Unmatched junction bases numbered 8, after V lost 4 bases and J lost 5 bases. The CDR3 loop spans 16 amino acids. CDR1 and CDR2 from the germline V gene are SGHDT and YYEEEE.

This chain uses TRBV9 with TRBJ2-3, with a weak D call TRBD1 (5 bases). The germline gives CDR1 SGDLS, CDR2 YYNGEE. Trimming stripped 2 bases from V and 0 bases from J, with 16 bases between. There are 17 residues in the CDR3. The CDR3 sequence: CASSVYSDTTSTDTQYF. CDR3 bases: TGTGCCAGCAGCGTCTACTCGGACACGACTAGCACAGATACGCAGTATTTT.

The chain couples TRBV2 to TRBJ1-2; D might be TRBD1 (5 bases). CDR1 is SNHLY, CDR2 FYNNEI, per germline. The CDR3 is made up of 13 amino acids. V gave up 6 bases and J gave up 8 bases, with 16 bases separating them. CDR3 in amino acids: CASRGEGANGYTF. The CDR3 DNA reads as TGTGCCAGCAGAGGGGAAGGAGCTAACGGCTACACCTTC.

This chain links TRBV29-1 with TRBJ2-4, with TRBD2 matching 14 bases. Germline CDR1 reads SQVTM; CDR2 reads ANQGSEA. The CDR3 extends over 18 amino acids. With 5 bases clipped from V and 1 base from J, the junction kept 10 bases outside the gene matches. The CDR3 is CSVIGTSGSQAAKNIQYF. As DNA, the CDR3 is TGCAGCGTTATCGGGACTAGCGGGAGTCAGGCGGCCAAAAACATTCAGTACTTC.

The rearrangement uses TRBV13 and TRBJ2-3; D call uncertain. The germline CDR1 and CDR2 sequences are PRHDT and FYEKMQ (reference sequence). The CDR3 is 18 amino acids. V was pared by 5 bases and J by 0 bases, with 21 bases between. The CDR3 loop is CASSPTLSAKPSTDTQYF. DNA for the CDR3: TGTGCCAGCAGCCCGACGTTAAGTGCAAAGCCTAGCACAGATACGCAGTATTTT.

This sequence joins TRBV6-5 and TRBJ2-7; TRBD2 might be the D (5 bases). Germline CDR1 MNHEY, CDR2 SVGAGI. The CDR3 extends over 15 amino acids. Trimming left V 4 bases short and J 11 bases short, with 24 bases between. CDR3 sequence reads: CASSSSRGGIFGKYF. The CDR3 bases are TGTGCCAGCAGTTCCTCCCGGGGTGGGATTTTTGGAAAGTACTTC.